Included here is one T cell receptor beta chain sequence, with context. The data stem from a study of technical replicates of blood from a few donors. Profiling relied on immunoSEQ multiplex PCR, and the TCRdb table lists in-frame clones only, not all of them. The table shows tens of thousands of clones, with 91% occurring only once. This clonotype originated in a human donor in good health. Some clones in this sample may be carry-over from other donors' samples. Sequencing input: T cells isolated from PBMCs.

The CDR3 here is CASSEPRGMDFNEQFF. In DNA form, the CDR3 reads TGTGCCAGCAGTGAGCCCAGGGGAATGGACTTCAATGAGCAGTTCTTC. This chain uses TRBV6-1 with TRBJ2-1; a possible D gene is TRBD1 (6 bases). The germline gives CDR1 MNHNS, CDR2 SASEGT. This CDR3 has 16 residues. With 3 bases removed from V and 6 bases from J, the gap between germline ends came to 18 bases.